This record concerns one T cell receptor (beta chain) sequence. This entry comes from a study of CXCR3-negative and CXCR3-positive naive CD8 T cells. The CDR3 contains 15 residues. Germline lookup yields CDR1 DFQATT and CDR2 SNEGSKA (reference sequence). Through 5' RACE with UMI labels, the TRB cDNA libraries were prepared. TCRdb reprocessed the 5' RACE reads and reports one entry per CDR3 protein, with no DNA. The table lists some 50,000 distinct CDR3 sequences, with approximately 1.5% in the top ten. The sequence was obtained from a human donor in good health. Some clones in this sample may be carry-over from other donors' samples. Input material: naive CXCR3- CD8+ T cells from blood. Subset specified: CD45RO-CCR7+CD27+CD95- naive CD8+ T cells lacking CXCR3 (TNR3-). The chain links TRBV20-1 to TRBJ1-2. CDR3 region: CSAQWGTVGNNGYTF.